Here is one T cell receptor (beta chain) with its context. This clone has only a few counts. What antigen it recognizes has not been identified. Nothing much larger sits one base from this clone, and base qualities are not available. The immunoSEQ hsTCRbeta Kit was used to sequence TCR beta CDR3 regions from DNA. The authors' pipeline ran thus. TCR sequencing data were analysed with the ImmunoSEQ Analyzer. T cell clonality was defined as 1 minus Pielou's evenness, as computed on productive rearrangements. To measure T cell diversity, the inverse Simpson index was applied to productive templates. T cell density was defined as TCR beta template counts normalized to usable DNA, with usable DNA estimated by amplifying and sequencing housekeeping genes. TCR metrics were compared across histologic stages using two-sided Kruskal-Wallis tests. TCRdb holds this immuneACCESS table with in-frame rearrangements only. Some clones are missing; in checked studies, unresolved V genes explain under half, and the rest has no known cause. That table is the source of V, J and clone size, and D and trimming were worked out from the DNA. The sample table records thousands of clones; 79% of these occur just once. 20% to 25% of the sample goes to the ten largest clones.

Resection was performed on patients in Japan or China between about 2013 and 2018. Two lung cancer pathologists independently confirmed the histologic diagnosis of each case on H&E slides. The AllPrep DNA/RNA FFPE Kit was used to isolate DNA from FFPE tissue. This entry is derived from a study of immune evolution from preneoplasia to lung adenocarcinoma (dated by TCRdb to 2020 to 2023). Regarding the research as a whole: The study profiled immune contexture across lung adenocarcinoma precursors and invasive adenocarcinoma using immune gene expression, TCR sequencing and multiplex immunofluorescence. According to the study, around 99 samples were used for TCR sequencing. In total, the cohort included roughly 49 patients with pulmonary nodules, all of whom underwent surgical resection. The immune data were integrated with whole exome sequencing and methylation data obtained from the same cohort of nodules. POLYSOLVER was used to infer class I HLA alleles from exome data, and LOHHLA was used to detect allele-specific HLA loss. A total of 45 to 55 patients contributed TCR sequencing data. The sample size was set by how many specimens were available, not by a prior power calculation. Resected precursor lesions (AAH, AIS, MIA) and invasive adenocarcinomas were each compared against paired morphologically normal lung tissue.

On the study overall, not on this receptor specifically: Clonality was highest in normal lung, while later-stage lesions appeared to have lower clonality but higher T cell density and diversity. Because all patients were from Japan and China, applicability to Western populations was uncertain. The findings reflected association rather than direct causation, and larger cohorts with long-term follow-up and longitudinal biopsies were considered necessary. Top T cell clone frequencies were highest in normal lung and appeared to decrease progressively from AAH through AIS, MIA and invasive adenocarcinoma.

Material for sequencing was FFPE adjacent normal lung tissue. The source of this sequence is a person in their sixties or seventies with lung adenocarcinoma.

The DNA sequence is as follows: TGTGCCAGCAGCTTTACGCCGGAAGCGGGAGGGGTCAATGAGCAGTTCTTC. This is translated as CASSFTPEAGGVNEQFF. This receptor chain uses TRBV11-2 and TRBJ2-1; a stretch of 10 junction bases matches TRBD2. From cysteine to phenylalanine, the CDR3 is 17 amino acids long. CDR3 DNA is the only sequence kept; it has 51 bases, read in frame from the first base. Trimming accounts for 3 bases at V and 6 bases at J, while the number of junction bases matched to no gene is 11. CDR1 and CDR2 were assigned from the germline V gene as SGHAT and FQNNGV.